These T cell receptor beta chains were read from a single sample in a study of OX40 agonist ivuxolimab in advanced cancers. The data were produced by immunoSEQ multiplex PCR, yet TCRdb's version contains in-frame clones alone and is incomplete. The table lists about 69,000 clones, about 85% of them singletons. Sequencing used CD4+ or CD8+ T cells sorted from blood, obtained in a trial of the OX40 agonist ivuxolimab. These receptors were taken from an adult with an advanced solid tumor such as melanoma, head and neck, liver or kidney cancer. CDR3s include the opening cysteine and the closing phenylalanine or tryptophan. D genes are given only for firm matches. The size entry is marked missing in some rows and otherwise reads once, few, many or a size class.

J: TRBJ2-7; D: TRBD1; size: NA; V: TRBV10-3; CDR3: CAISEAPGQGAYEQYF; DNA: TGTGCCATCAGTGAGGCTCCGGGACAGGGGGCCTACGAGCAGTACTTC
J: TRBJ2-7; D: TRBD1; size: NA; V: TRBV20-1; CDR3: CSARGQVEQYF; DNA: TGCAGTGCCAGGGGGCAGGTCGAGCAGTACTTC
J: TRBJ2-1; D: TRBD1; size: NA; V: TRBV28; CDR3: CASSSTVGTASYNEQFF; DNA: TGTGCCAGCAGTTCCACGGTAGGGACAGCCTCTTACAATGAGCAGTTCTTC
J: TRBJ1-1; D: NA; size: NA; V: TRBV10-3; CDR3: CAIREGLITEAFF; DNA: TGTGCCATCAGAGAGGGACTAATCACTGAAGCTTTCTTT
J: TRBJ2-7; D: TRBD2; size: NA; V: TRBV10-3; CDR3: CAISETQASGFYEQYF; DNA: TGTGCCATCAGTGAGACTCAGGCTAGCGGGTTTTACGAGCAGTACTTC
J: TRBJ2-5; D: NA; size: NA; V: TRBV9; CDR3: CASSVGVGGRSETQYF; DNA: TGTGCCAGCAGCGTAGGGGTCGGGGGGCGTTCAGAGACCCAGTACTTC
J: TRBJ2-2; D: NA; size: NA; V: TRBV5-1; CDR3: CASSLEGTGELFF; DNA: TGCGCCAGCAGCCTAGAGGGCACCGGGGAGCTGTTTTTT
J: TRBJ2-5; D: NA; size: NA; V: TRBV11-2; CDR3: CASSDQGQETQYF; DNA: TGTGCCAGCAGCGATCAGGGTCAAGAGACCCAGTACTTC
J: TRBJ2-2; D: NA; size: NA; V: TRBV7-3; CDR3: CASSTGTSDIRELFF; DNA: TGTGCCAGCAGCACCGGGACATCGGATATCCGGGAGCTGTTTTTT
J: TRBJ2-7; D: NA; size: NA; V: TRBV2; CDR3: CASSELGTQRPYEQYF; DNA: TGTGCCAGCAGTGAGTTGGGGACCCAACGCCCCTACGAGCAGTACTTC
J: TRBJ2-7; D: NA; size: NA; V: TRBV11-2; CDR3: CASSLNSGPGIIYEQYF; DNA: TGTGCCAGCAGCTTAAATTCCGGGCCGGGGATTATCTACGAGCAGTACTTC
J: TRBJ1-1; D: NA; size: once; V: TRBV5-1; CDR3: CASSLNGWTEAFF; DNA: TGCGCCAGCAGCTTGAACGGGTGGACTGAAGCTTTCTTT